A single sample is the source of the 26 T cell receptor beta chains below, sequenced in a study of blood T cell repertoires in COVID-19. Sequencing used immunoSEQ multiplex PCR; TCRdb keeps in-frame clones, though not all of them. This sample has a few hundred thousand clones, with 70% to 90% found just once. Specimen: PBMCs or T cells enriched from blood (not recorded which). The source of these receptors is a woman aged 45-59 years in a cohort exposed to, infected with or recovered from COVID-19 (not recorded which).

A single count supports this clone. The rearrangement uses TRBV6-6 and TRBJ2-6; D perhaps matches TRBD1 (5 bases). The CDR3 sequence is 16 residues long. The V and J ends lost 2 bases and 4 bases respectively, with 12 bases between them. Germline assignment: CDR1 MNHNY and CDR2 SVGAGI (reference sequence). CDR3 DNA: TGTGCCAGCAGTTACGAAGGGGTTGGAGGGGCCAACGTCCTGACTTTC. Translating it yields CASSYEGVGGANVLTF.

The rearrangement uses TRBV6-5 and TRBJ1-4, with 10 positions matching TRBD1. After removal of 6 bases from V and 10 bases from J, the junction contained 11 bases not matched to a gene. Germline V lookup: CDR1 MNHEY, CDR2 SVGAGI. The CDR3 has 15 amino acids. DNA of the CDR3: TGTGCCAGCAGCCATCCCCCCGGACAGGGGGGAAAACTGTTTTTT. This codes for CASSHPPGQGGKLFF.

The V gene is TRBV5-1, the J gene TRBJ1-4, with D tentatively TRBD1 (6 bases). Between the trimmed V and J ends, which lost 0 bases and 0 bases, there was a span of 12 bases. The CDR3 covers 17 residues. The germline V gene encodes CDR1 SGHRS and CDR2 YFSETQ. CDR3 DNA sequence: TGCGCCAGCAGCTTGGGCGGGGGCCCTGCAACTAATGAAAAACTGTTTTTT. Encoded protein: CASSLGGGPATNEKLFF.

The chain is built from TRBV18 and TRBJ2-1, with 9 bases fitting TRBD1. Germline V gene data show CDR1 as KGHSH and CDR2 as LQKENI. CDR3 size: 15 residues. With V trimmed by 2 bases and J by 6 bases, 5 bases remained unmatched. The CDR3 sequence is CASSPSVDRGNEQFF. CDR3 nucleotide sequence: TGTGCCAGCTCACCAAGTGTGGACAGGGGCAATGAGCAGTTCTTC. The full variable domain, rest sourced from reference TRBV18 and TRBJ2-1, is NAGVMQNPRHLVRRRGQEARLRCSPMKGHSHVYWYRQLPEEGLKFMVYLQKENIIDESGMPKERFSAEFPKEGPSILRIQQVVRGDSAAYFCASSPSVDRGNEQFFGPGTRLTVL.

CDR3 sequence: CASSQSTGANEKLFF. The DNA of the CDR3 is TGCGCCAGCAGCCAGTCGACAGGGGCTAATGAAAAACTGTTTTTT. The chain carries TRBV4-3 and TRBJ1-4; 8 bases map to TRBD1. J lost 3 bases, V lost 3 bases, and 3 bases had no gene match. Germline V gene lookup returns CDR1 LGHNA and CDR2 YSLEER. CDR3 length equals 15 residues.

The V and J genes are TRBV9 and TRBJ2-3; 9 bases fit TRBD2. The trim removed 4 bases at V and 6 bases at J, leaving 9 bases unmatched. The germline V gene has CDR1 SGDLS and CDR2 YYNGEE. The CDR3 has 15 amino acids. In DNA form, the CDR3 reads TGTGCCAGCAGCAAACTAGCGGGCATAGGGGATACGCAGTATTTT. As protein: CASSKLAGIGDTQYF.

The chain combines TRBV6-5 with TRBJ1-5; no definite D call. In germline, CDR1 is MNHEY, CDR2 SVGAGI. The V and J ends lost 9 bases and 1 base respectively, with 16 bases between them. The length of the CDR3 is 15 residues. The CDR3 sequence is CASTGAGGSNQPQHF. CDR3 coding DNA: TGTGCCAGTACTGGAGCGGGAGGAAGCAATCAGCCCCAGCATTTT.

The rearrangement uses TRBV11-2 and TRBJ2-7, with 10 bases matching TRBD1. The CDR3 is 14 amino acids. Germline CDR1 SGHAT, CDR2 FQNNGV. The trim removed 7 bases at V and 6 bases at J, leaving 9 bases unmatched. The CDR3 is CASTATGGKFEQYF. The CDR3 coding sequence is TGTGCCAGCACAGCGACAGGGGGCAAATTCGAGCAGTACTTC.

V and J are TRBV6-1 and TRBJ2-5, with D hard to call. CDR1 MNHNS and CDR2 SASEGT come from the germline V gene. V was shortened by 2 bases and J by 4 bases, with 8 bases between the two germline ends. This CDR3 comprises 13 residues. CDR3 loop: CASSEWPGETQYF. The CDR3 DNA reads as TGTGCCAGCAGTGAATGGCCAGGAGAGACCCAGTACTTC.

The rearrangement joins TRBV6-6 to TRBJ1-2; TRBD1 agrees at 7 bases. The ends lost 4 bases at V and 4 bases at J; junction bases unmatched: 3. The CDR3 length is 13 residues. Germline values: CDR1 MNHNY, CDR2 SVGAGI (reference sequence). CDR3 sequence: CASSLDRIYGYTF. The CDR3 DNA reads TGTGCCAGCAGTTTGGACAGGATCTATGGCTACACCTTC.

V usage is TRBV11-1 and J usage is TRBJ1-2; 9 bases fit TRBD1. The CDR3 has 14 amino acids. In germline, CDR1 is SGHAT, CDR2 FQDESV (reference sequence). V was pared by 3 bases and J by 5 bases, with 4 bases of the junction left unmatched. The CDR3 loop reads CASSLQGQGYGYTF. CDR3 DNA sequence: TGTGCCAGCAGCTTGCAGGGACAGGGTTATGGCTACACCTTC.

The chain links TRBV7-2 to TRBJ1-6; 8 positions agree with TRBD1. The V gene end was trimmed by 5 bases and the J gene end by 9 bases; junction bases not matched to a gene: 9. This CDR3 is 15 amino acids long. Germline-derived CDR1 and CDR2 are SGHTA and FQGNSA. The CDR3, as DNA: TGTGCCAGCAGCCTACAGGGGGGTGCGGGTTCACCCCTCCACTTT. It yields the protein CASSLQGGAGSPLHF.

The chain is built from TRBV11-2 and TRBJ2-1; the D gene is possibly TRBD1 (6 bases). Trimming removed 3 bases from V and 8 bases from J, with 8 bases in between. Germline CDR1 and CDR2: SGHAT and FQNNGV. This CDR3 is 12 amino acids long. The CDR3 protein is CASSFKGDEQFF. CDR3 DNA sequence: TGTGCCAGCAGCTTCAAGGGGGATGAGCAGTTCTTC.

This chain connects TRBV15 to TRBJ2-1; TRBD2 agrees at 10 bases. V gave up 2 bases and J gave up 2 bases; unmatched junction bases: 6. This CDR3 spans 17 amino acids. Germline values: CDR1 LNHNV, CDR2 YYDKDF (reference sequence). The CDR3 protein is CATSRRSGGAPYNEQFF. In nucleotides, the CDR3 is TGTGCCACCAGCAGACGAAGCGGGGGGGCCCCCTACAATGAGCAGTTCTTC.

The chain uses TRBV6-2 or TRBV6-3 and TRBJ1-4; TRBD1 matches 9 bases. Trimming took 0 bases from V and 0 from J; bases not matched to a gene: 5. Germline CDR1 reads MNHEY; CDR2 reads SVGEGT. The CDR3 has 18 residues. The CDR3 is CASSYSWDRAATNEKLFF. Here the CDR3 DNA reads TGTGCCAGCAGTTACTCGTGGGACAGGGCCGCAACTAATGAAAAACTGTTTTTT.

The chain recombines TRBV20-1 with TRBJ2-7; D remains unclear. CDR1 DFQATT and CDR2 SNEGSKA come from the germline V gene (reference sequence). This CDR3 has 11 residues. V was cut by 6 bases and J by 5 bases, with 11 bases left in between. The CDR3 reads CSALKVHEQYF. CDR3 DNA sequence: TGCAGTGCCCTAAAAGTACACGAGCAGTACTTC.

The chain has TRBV9 and TRBJ2-1; maybe TRBD2 (6 bases). This CDR3 is 12 amino acids long. Per the germline V gene, CDR1 is SGDLS and CDR2 is YYNGEE. V was shortened by 3 bases and J by 10 bases, with 11 bases between the two germline ends. CDR3 nucleotide sequence: TGTGCCAGCAGCGCATCGGGACTCGAGCAGTTCTTC. It translates to CASSASGLEQFF. The full variable domain, rest sourced from reference TRBV9 and TRBJ2-1, is DSGVTQTPKHLITATGQRVTLRCSPRSGDLSVYWYQQSLDQGLQFLIQYYNGEERAKGNILERFSAQQFPDLHSELNLSSLELGDSALYFCASSASGLEQFFGPGTRLTVL.

The V gene is TRBV4-2, the J gene TRBJ2-7; 7 bases are shared with TRBD2. V gave up 1 base and J gave up 5 bases; unmatched junction bases: 11. In germline, CDR1 is LGHNA, CDR2 YNFKEQ. The CDR3 sequence is 16 residues long. The DNA of the CDR3 is TGTGCCAGCAGCCAAGGCCTGGGGGAGGGGAGGAACGAGCAGTACTTC. Encoded protein: CASSQGLGEGRNEQYF.

The genes are TRBV7-2 and TRBJ2-2; maybe TRBD2 (6 bases). Between the trimmed V and J ends, which lost 1 base and 1 base, there was a span of 13 bases. The CDR3 loop spans 17 amino acids. Germline CDR1 is SGHTA and CDR2 is FQGNSA. The CDR3 loop is CASSLDRASVNTGELFF. Written as DNA, the CDR3 is TGTGCCAGCAGCTTAGATCGCGCTAGCGTGAACACCGGGGAGCTGTTTTTT.

The genes are TRBV19 and TRBJ1-2; 8 bases are a match to TRBD1. Losses at the gene ends were 7 bases for V and 6 bases for J; bases not matched to a gene: 19. Germline loops: CDR1 LNHDA, CDR2 SQIVND (reference sequence). This CDR3 region has 17 residues. The CDR3 here is CASNSEVGQGAPNGYTF. CDR3 DNA: TGTGCCAGTAATTCGGAAGTAGGGCAGGGGGCCCCTAATGGCTACACCTTC.

The chain is built from TRBV19 and TRBJ1-2, with TRBD1 identical over 8 bases. CDR3 length: 15 residues. The V gene's germline CDR1 is LNHDA and CDR2 SQIVND (reference sequence). Trimming cost V 5 bases and J 1 base; bases outside gene matches: 6. The CDR3 nucleotides read TGTGCCAGTAGTTCCCGGACAGGGAATAACTATGGCTACACCTTC. Protein sequence: CASSSRTGNNYGYTF.

V is TRBV7-2 and J is TRBJ1-5; 8 nucleotides align to TRBD1. J was trimmed by 0 bases and V by 5 bases; bases with no gene match: 15. Per the germline V gene, CDR1 is SGHTA and CDR2 is FQGNSA. The CDR3 consists of 19 residues. The DNA for the CDR3 is TGTGCCAGCAGCCCCTGGGCAGGGGGCTATCGGGGTAGCAATCAGCCCCAGCATTTT. Translating gives CASSPWAGGYRGSNQPQHF. Variable domain in full (rest from reference TRBV7-2 and TRBJ1-5): GAGVSQSPSNKVTEKGKDVELRCDPISGHTALYWYRQSLGQGLEFLIYFQGNSAPDKSGLPSDRFSAERTGGSVSTLTIQRTQQEDSAVYLCASSPWAGGYRGSNQPQHFGDGTRLSIL.

The V and J genes are TRBV28 and TRBJ1-1; D possibly corresponds to TRBD1 (6 bases). Germline V lookup: CDR1 MDHEN, CDR2 SYDVKM. This CDR3 has 14 residues. Trimming left V 5 bases short and J 9 bases short, with 19 bases between. DNA for the CDR3: TGTGCCAGCAGTATGCTACAGGGCGCTGGGAAAGCTTTCTTT. Translation gives CASSMLQGAGKAFF.

This chain joins TRBV27 and TRBJ1-2, with TRBD1 matching over 7 bases. CDR3 length: 14 amino acids. V shed 6 bases and J 5 bases; nucleotides not matched to a gene: 9. Germline CDR1 is MNHEY and CDR2 is SMNVEV (reference sequence). The CDR3 DNA follows: TGTGCCAGCAGCACGGCCGGGACAGCTTATGGCTACACCTTC. Translating gives CASSTAGTAYGYTF.

A remark on this clone: It is likely a read error, because the conserved phenylalanine at the end of the CDR3 is missing. It is unclear where the CDR3 begins or ends on the DNA, so no DNA is shown, and the CDR3 is as TCRdb lists it. This chain connects TRBV18 to TRBJ1-1; the table's D call TRBD1 went unverified against the DNA. Counting both end residues, the CDR3 totals 13 amino acids. Looked up from germline, CDR1 is KGHSH and CDR2 is LQKENI. The CDR3 reads CASSNDREILLDI.

As DNA, the CDR3 is TGTGCCTGGAGTACCGGGACAGGGGGCTCTAACCAGCATTTT. Protein product: CAWSTGTGGSNQHF. The V call is TRBV30, the J call TRBJ1-5; 12 bases align to TRBD1. Trimming removed 2 bases from V and 12 bases from J; junction bases left unmatched: 8. The CDR3 runs to 14 residues. Germline CDR1 and CDR2: GTSNPN and SVGIG (reference sequence). Using reference TRBV30 and TRBJ1-5 for the parts outside the CDR3, the full variable domain is SQTIHQWPATLVQPVGSPLSLECTVEGTSNPNLYWYRQAAGRGLQLLFYSVGIGQISSEVPQNLSASRPQDRQFILSSKKLLLSDSGFYLCAWSTGTGGSNQHFGDGTRLSIL.